This TCR beta chain stems from a study of T-cell reconstitution after alpha-beta-depleted transplantation in children. Germline assignment: CDR1 SGHRS and CDR2 YFSETQ. The CDR3 is 14 amino acids. Trimming took 0 bases from V and 1 from J, leaving 7 bases between them. The TCRbeta library incorporated unique molecular identifiers. Using its own MiXCR run on the PCR reads, TCRdb lists one record per CDR3 protein. The table includes 640,000 or so distinct CDR3 sequences, over 15% detected once. This clonotype was detected ten times or more. The TCR was taken from a human donor who donated a stem cell graft to a child with acute myeloid leukemia. The V and J genes are TRBV5-1 and TRBJ1-1; D possibly corresponds to TRBD1 (5 bases). Material: PBMCs from the stem cell graft donor, obtained from the stem cell graft. CDR3 bases: TGCGCCAGCAGCTTGGCCGGGGCGAACACTGAAGCTTTCTTT. Protein sequence: CASSLAGANTEAFF.